The T cell receptor beta chain described here comes from a study of T cell responses to AZD1222 COVID-19 vaccine. Across the whole study: It was second doses at about 4 or about 12 weeks that were pooled.

Sequencing was performed with immunoSEQ multiplex PCR; in TCRdb, only in-frame clones are kept and a portion is missing. The sample contains about 83,000 clones, approximately 85% of which appear only once. Study results and caveats: The CD4 TCRs associated with vaccination extended across spike and predominated at 160-218 and 743-854. Clonal diversity may have been underestimated, and the donors were mostly white British, with more females than males.

This clone showed up just a few times. Its antigen remains unknown. Germline CDR1 and CDR2: SGHVS and FQNEAQ. The V gene end was trimmed by 3 bases and the J gene end by 3 bases; junction bases not matched to a gene: 2. The CDR3 contains 14 residues. This sequence joins TRBV7-8 and TRBJ2-1, with 7 nucleotides matching TRBD1. This TCR was recovered from an adult in good health. The sample was peripheral blood, taken on day 0 of AZD1222 vaccination. CDR3 in amino acids: CASSLRQGYNEQFF. In DNA, the CDR3 is TGTGCCAGCAGCTTGAGACAGGGCTACAATGAGCAGTTCTTC.